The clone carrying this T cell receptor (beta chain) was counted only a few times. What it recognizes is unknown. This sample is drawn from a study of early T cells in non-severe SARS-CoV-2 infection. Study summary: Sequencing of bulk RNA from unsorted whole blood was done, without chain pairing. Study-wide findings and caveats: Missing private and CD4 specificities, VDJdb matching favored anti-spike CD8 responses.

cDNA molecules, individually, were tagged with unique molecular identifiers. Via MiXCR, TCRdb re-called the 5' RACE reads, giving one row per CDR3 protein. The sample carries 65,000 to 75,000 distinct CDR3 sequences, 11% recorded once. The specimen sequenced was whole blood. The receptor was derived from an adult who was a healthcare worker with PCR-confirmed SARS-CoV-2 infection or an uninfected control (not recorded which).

This CDR3 reads CASSYQVGLFF. CDR3 sequence (DNA): TGTGCCAGCAGTTACCAGGTTGGGCTGTTTTTT. The V call is TRBV12-3 or TRBV12-4, the J call TRBJ2-2; D is ambiguous. V shed 4 bases and J shed 13 bases, with 10 bases lying between them. CDR3 length: 11 amino acids.